The present T cell receptor beta chain was sequenced within a study of T cell repertoires in cytomegalovirus infection. Study information: Shared public TCR beta signatures pointed to both CMV infection and a matching HLA type.

Study-wide findings and caveats: HLA-C-restricted CMV-specific TCR beta clonotypes were dominant in the ex vivo response. Pooled public TCR beta family frequency picked out CMV carriers with the relevant HLA.

The junction had 8 bases not matched to a gene; V was cut back by 4 bases and J by 6 bases. This CDR3 contains 14 residues. CDR1 is SGHTA, CDR2 FQGNSA, per germline. TCRdb re-called the reads through MiXCR, storing one row per CDR3 protein. In the table there are roughly 230,000 distinct CDR3 sequences, 17% of which are singletons. This clonotype has at least ten counts. Its antigen is not known. The chain carries TRBV7-2 and TRBJ1-1; TRBD1 matches 7 bases. The material sequenced was CD8+ T cells from PBMCs. This clonotype originated in a human donor in good health (CMV status not recorded). Some clones in this sample may be carry-over from other donors' samples. For the CDR3, the DNA is TGTGCCAGCAGCTACCCCGGGACAGCCGCTGAAGCTTTCTTT. The encoded protein is CASSYPGTAAEAFF.